The clone carrying this T cell receptor beta chain was counted only a few times. Antigen specificity is unknown. This sample is drawn from a study of graft-versus-host responses after intestinal transplantation. Overall study: Isolated intestinal, liver-intestinal, or multivisceral transplants were what recipients had. All recipients were given anti-thymocyte globulin induction, and tacrolimus and steroids were then administered for around three years. Study results and caveats: Detected in recipient marrow were GvH clones, some of which were first observed in ileum or blood.

Graft tissue processing released intraepithelial and lamina propria lymphocytes. CDR1 and CDR2 (germline): SGDLS, YYNGEE. V was cut by 0 bases and J by 2 bases, with 12 bases left in between. The CDR3 is 15 residues long. Produced via immunoSEQ multiplex PCR; TCRdb's table is partial and in-frame only. Found here are 15,000 to 17,000 clones, 70% to 85% of them singletons; the top ten hold roughly 3%. This receptor was identified in a human patient who received an intestinal transplant, so some T cells may come from the graft donor. Here the sequenced sample was ileum tissue, taken 14 days after transplant. The V and J genes are TRBV9 and TRBJ2-7, with TRBD2 as a possible D gene (6 bases). The CDR3 coding sequence is TGTGCCAGCAGCGTAGATGGAGGGATCCCCTACGAGCAGTACTTC. Protein: CASSVDGGIPYEQYF.